Sequencing of this T cell receptor (beta chain) was carried out in a study of cytomegalovirus exposure and HLA in healthy donors. The study, taken as a whole, reports: Later analysis reportedly placed an Asian-associated ancestry cluster below the roughly 680-donor mean in N-insertions.

Vbeta (60) and Jbeta (13) primers were used in the PCR. Sequencing used immunoSEQ multiplex PCR; TCRdb keeps in-frame clones, though not all of them. The sample gives roughly 97,000 clones, around 80% of which show up once; under 2% is in the top ten. This clone was found a few times. The antigen is undetermined. This CDR3 contains 17 residues. V dropped 1 base and J dropped 4; count of bases not matched to a gene: 2. Germline-derived CDR1 and CDR2 are SGHTA and FQGTGA. Sequenced sample: PBMCs. This chain joins TRBV7-3 and TRBJ2-1, with 15 bases identical to TRBD2. The sequence derives from a woman in her thirties or forties in good health and CMV-seronegative. The CDR3 region has the DNA TGTGCCAGCAGCTTAAGTGGGACTAGCGGGAGGTACAATGAGCAGTTCTTC. It translates to CASSLSGTSGRYNEQFF.